The 18 T cell receptor beta chains in this list originate from one sample, sequenced in a study of cytomegalovirus exposure and HLA in healthy donors. A multiplex PCR was run with 60 Vbeta primers and 13 Jbeta primers. Repertoires were generated with immunoSEQ multiplex PCR, while TCRdb's copy carries only in-frame clones and drops some. This sample has tens of thousands of clones, with around 82% found just once. The sequencing sample was made of PBMCs. Every receptor here comes from a woman aged 18 to 35 in good health and CMV-seropositive.

The sample holds a few counts of this clone. J is TRBJ1-2 and V is TRBV10-2, with 8 bases matching TRBD1. The CDR3 is made up of 14 amino acids. CDR1 and CDR2 from the germline V gene are WSHSY and SAAADI. J was trimmed by 2 bases and V by 8 bases; bases with no gene match: 7. DNA for the CDR3: TGCGCCAGCTACCAGGGACAGGCAAACTATGGCTACACCTTC. Its translation: CASYQGQANYGYTF.

The chain has TRBV5-6 and TRBJ2-7; D possibly corresponds to TRBD1 (6 bases). Germline V lookup: CDR1 SGHDT, CDR2 YYEEEE. Trimming took off 1 base at V and 2 bases at J, with 10 bases between the two ends. The CDR3 runs 14 residues. CDR3 coding DNA: TGTGCCAGCAGCTTGAGTTGGGACACCTACGAGCAGTACTTC. Its translation is CASSLSWDTYEQYF.

V usage is TRBV6-5 and J usage is TRBJ2-2, with 7 bases fitting TRBD1. Trimming at V came to 4 bases and at J to 6 bases, leaving 8 bases not matched to a gene. This CDR3 has 15 residues. Germline V gives CDR1 MNHEY, CDR2 SVGAGI. DNA for the CDR3: TGTGCCAGCAGTTTAGGGGACAGACAGGCCGGGGAGCTGTTTTTT. Protein sequence: CASSLGDRQAGELFF.

The rearrangement uses TRBV5-1 and TRBJ2-7; 8 bases agree with TRBD1. Trimming at V came to 5 bases and at J to 1 base, leaving 5 bases not matched to a gene. Looked up from germline, CDR1 is SGHRS and CDR2 is YFSETQ. CDR3 length equals 14 residues. In DNA form, the CDR3 reads TGCGCCAGCAGTAGCAGGGGGCCTTCCTACGAGCAGTACTTC. Protein: CASSSRGPSYEQYF.

This chain uses TRBV27 with TRBJ1-2, with unresolved D. The CDR3 covers 14 residues. CDR1 is MNHEY and CDR2 is SMNVEV in the germline V gene (reference sequence). V was pared by 4 bases and J by 7 bases, with 16 bases between. CDR3 region: CASSSGRDWVGYTF. The CDR3 region has the DNA TGTGCCAGCAGTTCGGGTCGTGATTGGGTTGGCTACACCTTC.

V is TRBV27 and J is TRBJ2-5; TRBD1 matches at 7 bases. V was pared by 0 bases and J by 4 bases, with 14 bases of the junction left unmatched. This CDR3 is 18 amino acids long. Germline loops: CDR1 MNHEY, CDR2 SMNVEV (reference sequence). The CDR3 nucleotides read TGTGCCAGCAGTTTATCATTCCCAAGACAGGGTTGGACAGAGACCCAGTACTTC. It is translated as CASSLSFPRQGWTETQYF.

This clone came up once. The V call is TRBV7-2, the J call TRBJ2-7, with 9 bases identical to TRBD2. Germline CDR1 and CDR2: SGHTA and FQGNSA. This CDR3 has 15 amino acids. The V segment lost 2 bases and the J segment 6 bases; nucleotides outside the gene matches: 8. CDR3 nucleotides: TGTGCCAGCAGCTTAATCCGAGCGGGAGGTTCCGAGCAGTACTTC. The encoded protein is CASSLIRAGGSEQYF. Combining the CDR3 with reference TRBV7-2 and TRBJ2-7 gives the whole variable domain GAGVSQSPSNKVTEKGKDVELRCDPISGHTALYWYRQSLGQGLEFLIYFQGNSAPDKSGLPSDRFSAERTGGSVSTLTIQRTQQEDSAVYLCASSLIRAGGSEQYFGPGTRLTVT.

This chain uses TRBV15 with TRBJ1-4; a possible D gene is TRBD1 (5 bases). Germline lookup yields CDR1 LNHNV and CDR2 YYDKDF (reference sequence). The CDR3 loop spans 16 amino acids. V lost 0 bases to trimming and J lost 10 bases, with 18 bases between them. CDR3 sequence reads: CATSRDLGTSQGKLFF. The CDR3 coding sequence is TGTGCCACCAGCAGAGATTTGGGGACTAGCCAAGGAAAACTGTTTTTT. Variable domain in full (rest from reference TRBV15 and TRBJ1-4): DAMVIQNPRYQVTQFGKPVTLSCSQTLNHNVMYWYQQKSSQAPKLLFHYYDKDFNNEADTPDNFQSRRPNTSFCFLDIRSPGLGDTAMYLCATSRDLGTSQGKLFFGSGTQLSVL.

The V and J genes are TRBV6-1 and TRBJ1-6; no firm D call. CDR3 length: 14 residues. CDR1 and CDR2 (germline): MNHNS, SASEGT. CDR3 sequence: CGASARSYNSPLHF. CDR3 coding DNA: TGTGGGGCCTCGGCCCGCTCCTATAATTCACCCCTCCACTTT.

J is TRBJ2-1 and V is TRBV7-8; 9 nucleotides line up with TRBD2. CDR1 and CDR2 (germline): SGHVS, FQNEAQ. Losses at the gene ends were 0 bases for V and 4 bases for J; bases not matched to a gene: 16. CDR3 length: 20 residues. CDR3 sequence reads: CASSLALTLRGTSRYNEQFF. Written as DNA, the CDR3 is TGTGCCAGCAGCTTAGCCCTTACTCTGAGGGGGACTAGCCGTTACAATGAGCAGTTCTTC.

The gene calls are TRBV27 and TRBJ2-5; D not resolved. Matching the DNA end better, TRBJ2-7 makes the J call doubtful. The CDR3 extends over 13 amino acids. Germline CDR1 is MNHEY and CDR2 is SMNVEV (reference sequence). CDR3: CASSLSPSYEQYF. In DNA, the CDR3 is TGTGCCAGCAGTTTATCTCCTTCATACGAGCAGTACTTC.

This clone was detected once. The J gene is TRBJ2-7, the V gene TRBV9; no definite D call. This CDR3 is built from 16 residues. In germline, CDR1 is SGDLS, CDR2 YYNGEE. V lost 2 bases to trimming and J lost 2 bases, with 17 bases between them. This chain's CDR3 is CASSVESGAFPYEQYF. DNA for the CDR3: TGTGCCAGCAGCGTGGAAAGTGGAGCGTTCCCCTACGAGCAGTACTTC.

The chain links TRBV5-1 to TRBJ2-5; 8 bases line up with TRBD1. With 8 bases clipped from V and 1 base from J, the junction kept 10 bases outside the gene matches. Germline V gives CDR1 SGHRS, CDR2 YFSETQ. CDR3 size: 15 residues. CDR3 in DNA: TGCGCCAGTACCCCAGGACAGGGACTCCAAGAGACCCAGTACTTC. This sequence encodes CASTPGQGLQETQYF.

The V and J genes are TRBV9 and TRBJ2-1; maybe TRBD1 (5 bases). The germline V and J ends were trimmed by 4 bases and 9 bases, with 14 bases remaining between them. The CDR3 runs 13 residues. Germline CDR1 SGDLS, CDR2 YYNGEE. This CDR3 is CASSPNQGSEQFF. The CDR3 coding sequence is TGTGCCAGCAGCCCAAACCAGGGCAGTGAGCAGTTCTTC.

V and J are TRBV7-2 and TRBJ1-1, with unresolved D. V gave up 0 bases and J gave up 2 bases, with 7 bases separating them. CDR1 is SGHTA, CDR2 FQGNSA, per germline. CDR3 length equals 14 residues. CDR3 loop: CASSLAVGNTEAFF. CDR3 sequence (DNA): TGTGCCAGCAGCTTAGCTGTCGGTAACACTGAAGCTTTCTTT.

V is TRBV27 and J is TRBJ1-4; possible D gene TRBD1, 6 bases. Germline V CDR1 and CDR2: MNHEY, SMNVEV (reference sequence). Trimming removed 5 bases at V and 7 bases at J, with 20 bases between. The CDR3 extends over 16 amino acids. CDR3 amino acids: CASSPKPQGFGEKLFF. The CDR3 DNA reads TGTGCCAGCAGTCCGAAACCTCAGGGGTTCGGTGAAAAACTGTTTTTT.

The chain combines TRBV4-2 with TRBJ1-5, with unresolved D. The V gene lost 4 bases and the J gene lost 2 bases, with 12 bases spanning the gap. The V gene's germline CDR1 is LGHNA and CDR2 YNFKEQ. The CDR3 loop spans 15 amino acids. In DNA, the CDR3 is TGTGCCAGCAGCCCGTTAAATCGGGGCAATCAGCCCCAGCATTTT. Its translation is CASSPLNRGNQPQHF.

This chain connects TRBV12-5 to TRBJ2-1, with D possibly being TRBD2 (5 bases). Germline CDR1 reads LGHNT; CDR2 reads FRNRAP. Trimming took off 0 bases at V and 6 bases at J, with 18 bases between the two ends. The CDR3 consists of 17 residues. This chain's CDR3 is CASGLVTTGRTPNEQFF. CDR3 DNA sequence: TGTGCTAGTGGTTTGGTAACAACGGGGAGAACCCCCAATGAGCAGTTCTTC.